This T cell receptor (beta chain) was captured by sequencing in a study of T cells after yellow fever vaccination. V shed 6 bases and J shed 5 bases, with 16 bases lying between them. The CDR3 runs to 14 residues. This clonotype was counted ten times or more. Each CDR3 protein is one row after TCRdb ran MiXCR on the 5' RACE reads. The table lists a few hundred thousand distinct CDR3 sequences, over 4.5% of them singletons, with roughly 3% in the top ten. The sequencing used CD4+ T cells sorted from PBMCs, collected on the day of the yellow fever booster vaccination. The sequence was collected from a man aged 18 to 30 who received the YFV17D yellow fever vaccine. J is TRBJ2-5 and V is TRBV12-3 or TRBV12-4; TRBD2 is a possible D gene (6 bases). CDR3 residues: CASRHEGLRETQYF. CDR3 nucleotide sequence: TGTGCCAGCAGACACGAGGGACTTCGGGAGACCCAGTACTTC.